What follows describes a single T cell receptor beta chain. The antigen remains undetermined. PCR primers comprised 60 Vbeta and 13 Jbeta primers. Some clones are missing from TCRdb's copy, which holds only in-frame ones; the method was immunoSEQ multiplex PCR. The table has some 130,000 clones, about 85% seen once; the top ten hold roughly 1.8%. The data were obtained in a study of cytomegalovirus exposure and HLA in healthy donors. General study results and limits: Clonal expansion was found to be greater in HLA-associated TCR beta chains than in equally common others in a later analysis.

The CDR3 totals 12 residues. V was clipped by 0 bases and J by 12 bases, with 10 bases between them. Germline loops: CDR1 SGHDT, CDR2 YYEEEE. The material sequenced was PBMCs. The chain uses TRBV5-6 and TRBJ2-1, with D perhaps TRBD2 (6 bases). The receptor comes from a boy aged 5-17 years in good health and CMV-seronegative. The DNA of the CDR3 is TGTGCCAGCAGCTTGGGAGGGGACTCGCAGTTCTTC. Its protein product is CASSLGGDSQFF.